The T cell receptor beta chain under discussion was sequenced for a study of shared clonotypes between healthy human individuals. TCRdb's table, derived via immunoSEQ multiplex PCR, lists solely in-frame clones and lacks some. This table has some 1,400,000 clones, over 95% appearing once. A word on this clone: Antigen specificity is unknown.

Study-level findings and limits: It was observed that roughly 5% of naive CD4 clonotypes were shared across several donors. Sample collection involved blood only; tissue repertoires are likely different. Clonotype sharing across donors was expected to vary with sequencing depth.

Trimming cost V 5 bases and J 5 bases; bases outside gene matches: 8. The CDR3 consists of 14 residues. Germline V gene sequence: CDR1 SGHTA, CDR2 FQGTGA. V usage is TRBV7-3 and J usage is TRBJ2-7; 8 nucleotides line up with TRBD2. The clonotype was recovered from a man aged 25-45 years in good health. Sequenced sample: naive CD4+ T cells sorted from blood. The subset denotes: CD45RA+ positively selected. CDR3 in DNA: TGTGCCAGCAGCCGAAGCGGGAGCGGCGACGAGCAGTACTTC. Residues: CASSRSGSGDEQYF.